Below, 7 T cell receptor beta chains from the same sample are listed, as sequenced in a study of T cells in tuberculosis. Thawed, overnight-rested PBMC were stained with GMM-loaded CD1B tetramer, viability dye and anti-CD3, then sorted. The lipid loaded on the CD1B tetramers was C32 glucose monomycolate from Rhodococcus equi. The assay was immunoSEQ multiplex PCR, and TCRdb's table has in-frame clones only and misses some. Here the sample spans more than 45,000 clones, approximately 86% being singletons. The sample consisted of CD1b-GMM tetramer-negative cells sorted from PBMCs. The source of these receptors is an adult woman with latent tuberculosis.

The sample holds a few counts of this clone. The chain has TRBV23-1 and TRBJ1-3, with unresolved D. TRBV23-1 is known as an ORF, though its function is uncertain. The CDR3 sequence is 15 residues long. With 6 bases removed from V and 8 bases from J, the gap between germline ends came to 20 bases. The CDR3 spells CASSEEGRSGDTIYF. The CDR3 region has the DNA TGCGCCAGCAGCGAAGAAGGTCGGTCCGGAGACACCATATATTTT.

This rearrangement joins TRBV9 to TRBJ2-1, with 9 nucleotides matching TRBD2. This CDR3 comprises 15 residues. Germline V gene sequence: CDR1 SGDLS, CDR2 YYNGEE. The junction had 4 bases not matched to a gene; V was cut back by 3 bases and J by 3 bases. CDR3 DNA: TGTGCCAGCAGCGCTAGCGGGAACGACTACAATGAGCAGTTCTTC. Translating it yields CASSASGNDYNEQFF.

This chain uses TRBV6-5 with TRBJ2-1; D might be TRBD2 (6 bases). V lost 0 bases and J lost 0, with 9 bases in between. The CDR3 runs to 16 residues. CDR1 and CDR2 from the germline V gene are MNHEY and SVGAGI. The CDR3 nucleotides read TGTGCCAGCAGTTACTCGTTGGGGGGCTCCTACAATGAGCAGTTCTTC. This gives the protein CASSYSLGGSYNEQFF.

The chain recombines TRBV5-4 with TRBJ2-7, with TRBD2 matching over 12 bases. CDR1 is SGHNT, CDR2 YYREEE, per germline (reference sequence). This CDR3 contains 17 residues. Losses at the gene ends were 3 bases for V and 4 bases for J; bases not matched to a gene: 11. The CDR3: CASSWRKTSGGYYEQYF. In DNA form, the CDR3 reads TGTGCCAGCAGCTGGAGGAAGACTAGCGGGGGTTATTACGAGCAGTACTTC. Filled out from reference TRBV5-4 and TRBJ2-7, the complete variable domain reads ETGVTQSPTHLIKTRGQQVTLRCSSQSGHNTVSWYQQALGQGPQFIFQYYREEENGRGNFPPRFSGLQFPNYSSELNVNALELDDSALYLCASSWRKTSGGYYEQYFGPGTRLTVT.

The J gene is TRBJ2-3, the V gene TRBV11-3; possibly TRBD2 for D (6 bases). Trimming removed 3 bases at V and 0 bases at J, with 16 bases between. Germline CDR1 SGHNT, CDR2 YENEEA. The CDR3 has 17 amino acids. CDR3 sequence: CASSFDSSSGSTDTQYF. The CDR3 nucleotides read TGTGCCAGCAGCTTCGACTCTAGTAGCGGAAGCACAGATACGCAGTATTTT.

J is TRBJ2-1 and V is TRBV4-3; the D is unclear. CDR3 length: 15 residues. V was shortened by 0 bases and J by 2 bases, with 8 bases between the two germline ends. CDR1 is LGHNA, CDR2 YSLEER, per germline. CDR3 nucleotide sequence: TGCGCCAGCAGCCAAGACCGCACACCCTACAATGAGCAGTTCTTC. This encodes CASSQDRTPYNEQFF.

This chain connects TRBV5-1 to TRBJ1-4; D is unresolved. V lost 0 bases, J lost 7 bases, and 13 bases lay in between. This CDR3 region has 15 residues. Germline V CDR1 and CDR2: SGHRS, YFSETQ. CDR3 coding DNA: TGCGCCAGCAGCTTGGCCTGGGAACGGGGTGAAAAACTGTTTTTT. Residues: CASSLAWERGEKLFF. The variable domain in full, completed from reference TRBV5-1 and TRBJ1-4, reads KAGVTQTPRYLIKTRGQQVTLSCSPISGHRSVSWYQQTPGQGLQFLFEYFSETQRNKGNFPGRFSGRQFSNSRSEMNVSTLELGDSALYLCASSLAWERGEKLFFGSGTQLSVL.